This T cell receptor beta chain is drawn from a study of naive and memory T cell subsets. Trimming took 3 bases from V and 2 from J, leaving 18 bases between them. This CDR3 contains 16 residues. The germline V gene has CDR1 SGHRS and CDR2 YFSETQ. The SP2 primer and nested alpha and beta constant region primers amplified ligated cDNA in four rounds. Reverse transcription of blood and skin TCR RNA was primed at alpha and beta constant regions. One entry per CDR3 protein results from TCRdb running MiXCR on the 5' RACE reads. Of about 62,000 distinct CDR3 sequences listed, 7% to 8% were seen once; the top ten hold 15% to 20%. This clonotype was counted between two and nine times. TCR cDNA received a 3' ligated oligonucleotide that carried a UMI. RNA was extracted from more than 2 ml of whole blood of healthy adults.

The source is a female donor in good health. The V and J genes are TRBV5-1 and TRBJ2-7, with unresolved D. The CDR3 DNA sequence: TGCGCCAGCAGCTACCTGACACCGCCGCCCGCCTACGAGCAGTACTTC. Its protein is CASSYLTPPPAYEQYF.